The 10 T cell receptor beta chains below all came from one sample that was sequenced in a study of human T cells and chemical hapten exposure (dated by TCRdb to the early 2020s). The time point label, as the study defines it: pre-sensitization, week 0. What the treatment or condition label conveys for this sample: therapeutic diphenylcyclopropenone sensitization with weekly scalp DPC. Library preparation employed RACE. Sequencing was performed on a NextSeq 500. The raw public reads went through TCRdb reprocessing: fastp at Q25, MiXCR clone calling, in-frame beta chains kept. Each entry is one CDR3 protein sequence, shown with its most common DNA and genes. This sample lists roughly 380,000 distinct CDR3 sequences; approximately 5.1% were detected once. The leading ten clones occupy around 2.6% of the sample. Sequencing was performed on whole blood, taken in connection with sensitization to the hapten diphenylcyclopropenone (DPC). Receptors were obtained from a woman between 45 and 65 years old with alopecia areata. Some clones in this sample may be carry-over from other donors' samples.

This clonotype was seen at least ten times. The genes are TRBV30 and TRBJ1-5; TRBD1 matches at 7 bases. V dropped 0 bases and J dropped 7; count of bases not matched to a gene: 3. CDR1 GTSNPN and CDR2 SVGIG come from the germline V gene (reference sequence). The CDR3 covers 13 residues. The CDR3 bases are TGTGCCTGGAGTGTACAGGGGAGCCAGCCCCAGCATTTT. It translates to CAWSVQGSQPQHF.

This clonotype occurred many times. This chain joins TRBV6-2 or TRBV6-3 and TRBJ2-1; D might be TRBD1 (6 bases). Germline values: CDR1 MNHEY, CDR2 SVGEGT. The ends were cut back, 7 bases at V and 0 bases at J, with 16 bases in the middle. The length of the CDR3 is 16 residues. CDR3 DNA: TGTGCCAGCATCCGGACAGTGGGCAGCTCCTACAATGAGCAGTTCTTC. Its protein is CASIRTVGSSYNEQFF.

This clonotype showed up many times. V is TRBV6-5 and J is TRBJ2-5, with 10 bases aligning to TRBD1. V shed 0 bases, J shed 5 bases, and the junction held 0 bases outside the gene matches. Per the germline V gene, CDR1 is MNHEY and CDR2 is SVGAGI. The CDR3 runs to 14 residues. The CDR3 sequence is CASSYSTGGETQYF. The DNA for the CDR3 is TGTGCCAGCAGTTACTCGACAGGGGGCGAGACCCAGTACTTC.

This clonotype was counted a few times. The chain recombines TRBV5-1 with TRBJ2-2, with D tentatively TRBD2 (7 bases). The CDR3 consists of 16 residues. CDR1 and CDR2 (germline): SGHRS, YFSETQ. Trimming removed 0 bases at V and 2 bases at J, with 11 bases between. Here the CDR3 DNA reads TGCGCCAGCAGCTTGGCCGGGGGGCCCAACACCGGGGAGCTGTTTTTT. Its protein is CASSLAGGPNTGELFF.

This clonotype was picked up a small number of times. The chain employs TRBV20-1 and TRBJ2-7; 8 nucleotides match TRBD1. The CDR3 contains 13 residues. CDR1 and CDR2 from the germline V gene are DFQATT and SNEGSKA (reference sequence). Trimming cost V 1 base and J 7 bases; bases outside gene matches: 6. The CDR3 DNA reads as TGCAGTGCTAGAGTGGACAGGGTGCAAGAGCAGTACTTC. Residues: CSARVDRVQEQYF.

The rearrangement joins TRBV3-1 to TRBJ2-2; a weak D match, TRBD2 (5 bases). Trimming left V 7 bases short and J 7 bases short, with 16 bases between. The CDR3 has 14 amino acids. Germline-derived CDR1 and CDR2 are LGHDT and YNNKEL (reference sequence). In DNA, the CDR3 is TGTGCCAGCATTGAAAGTGGGAGCATCGGGGAGCTGTTTTTT. Protein sequence: CASIESGSIGELFF.

This clonotype was picked up many times. V gene TRBV6-5 combines with J gene TRBJ2-3, with 8 bases matching TRBD1. CDR3 length equals 15 residues. V was clipped by 6 bases and J by 2 bases; unmatched bases: 7. Germline CDR1 and CDR2: MNHEY and SVGAGI. Here the CDR3 reads CASSRTGSFTDTQYF. Here the CDR3 DNA reads TGTGCCAGCAGCAGGACAGGGTCTTTCACAGATACGCAGTATTTT.

This clonotype came up a few times. The chain has TRBV2 and TRBJ1-1; D remains ambiguous. V was cut by 4 bases and J by 0 bases, with 9 bases left in between. The CDR3 loop spans 14 amino acids. CDR1 is SNHLY and CDR2 is FYNNEI in the germline V gene. The CDR3 loop reads CASSGRDLNTEAFF. DNA of the CDR3: TGTGCCAGCAGTGGTAGGGATTTGAACACTGAAGCTTTCTTT.

This clonotype showed up many times. This sequence joins TRBV4-1 and TRBJ2-5; 8 bases are shared with TRBD1. This CDR3 region has 16 residues. The J segment lost 4 bases and the V segment lost 3 bases, leaving 10 bases of the junction unmatched. Germline V lookup: CDR1 MGHRA, CDR2 YSYEKL. The CDR3 protein is CASSHAGQGLRETQYF. CDR3 DNA: TGCGCCAGCAGCCACGCCGGACAGGGTCTACGAGAGACCCAGTACTTC.

This clonotype has ten or more counts. The chain is built from TRBV2 and TRBJ2-7; D may be TRBD1 (7 bases). Per germline, CDR1 SNHLY and CDR2 FYNNEI. V lost 2 bases and J 1 base, leaving 12 bases between the germline ends. CDR3 size: 15 residues. For the CDR3, the DNA is TGTGCCAGCAGTGAAAGTCAGGGGGGTTCCTACGAGCAGTACTTC. It yields the protein CASSESQGGSYEQYF.